This passage covers 15 T cell receptor beta chains from one sample sequenced in a study of cytomegalovirus exposure and HLA in healthy donors. Both 60 Vbeta primers and 13 Jbeta primers went into the PCR. Measured with immunoSEQ multiplex PCR; TCRdb has only the in-frame clones, and not every one. The table records around 100,000 clones, around 81% of them present only once. The sample comprised PBMCs. These receptors were obtained from a woman between 70 and 85 years old in good health and CMV-seropositive.

The V call is TRBV27, the J call TRBJ2-1, with D tentatively TRBD1 (5 bases). The CDR3 is made up of 13 amino acids. Germline V CDR1 and CDR2: MNHEY, SMNVEV (reference sequence). Trimming took off 2 bases at V and 9 bases at J, with 11 bases between the two ends. CDR3 nucleotides: TGTGCCAGCAGTTTAGGACATTTTGCTGAGCAGTTCTTC. This gives the protein CASSLGHFAEQFF.

A note on this clone: Germline is not matched at one junction end, which may reflect a read error. V usage is TRBV7-9 and J usage is TRBJ2-7; tentatively, D is TRBD2 (5 bases). Germline V gives CDR1 SEHNR, CDR2 FQNEAQ (reference sequence). This CDR3 has 12 residues. As DNA, the CDR3 is TGTTCCAGCAGCCCCGGGACCTACGAGCAGTACTTC. As protein: CSSSPGTYEQYF.

The V and J genes are TRBV18 and TRBJ1-1, with a weak D call TRBD1 (6 bases). Per germline, CDR1 KGHSH and CDR2 LQKENI. The CDR3 runs 15 residues. The ends were cut back, 0 bases at V and 2 bases at J, with 10 bases in the middle. The CDR3 is CASSPPGTLNTEAFF. CDR3 sequence (DNA): TGTGCCAGCTCACCACCGGGGACACTCAACACTGAAGCTTTCTTT.

The CDR3 coding sequence is TGTGCCAGCACCCAGGGGGGCAGTGGAACTGAAGCTTTCTTT. Translating gives CASTQGGSGTEAFF. The rearrangement links TRBV28 to TRBJ1-1; 7 positions agree with TRBD1. Germline trimming cut 7 bases from V and 5 bases from J; bases unmatched to any gene: 10. Germline-derived CDR1 and CDR2 are MDHEN and SYDVKM. The CDR3 has 14 residues.

The CDR3: CASSDTGFGNIQYF. The CDR3 DNA follows: TGTGCCAGCAGCGATACCGGTTTCGGAAACATTCAGTACTTC. V and J are TRBV5-6 and TRBJ2-4, with no clear D. The CDR3 runs to 14 residues. The germline V and J ends were trimmed by 4 bases and 6 bases, with 14 bases remaining between them. Germline V gene lookup returns CDR1 SGHDT and CDR2 YYEEEE.

The chain uses TRBV29-1 and TRBJ2-1; a possible D gene is TRBD1 (6 bases). Germline loops: CDR1 SQVTM, CDR2 ANQGSEA. The CDR3 length is 14 residues. V shed 8 bases and J shed 0 bases, with 14 bases lying between them. As DNA, the CDR3 is TGCAGCTTCGGACAGCTCCACTCCTACAATGAGCAGTTCTTC. Protein: CSFGQLHSYNEQFF.

There are a few counts of this clone. V usage is TRBV6-1 and J usage is TRBJ2-7; 9 bases fit TRBD1. This CDR3 is built from 13 residues. The trim removed 7 bases at V and 5 bases at J, leaving 6 bases unmatched. The germline CDR1 and CDR2 sequences are MNHNS and SASEGT. The CDR3 nucleotides read TGTGCCAGCATGGGGACAGGGATGGACGAGCAGTACTTC. It codes for CASMGTGMDEQYF.

This chain links TRBV5-1 with TRBJ2-5, with 12 bases matching TRBD2. The CDR3 covers 14 residues. Germline CDR1 reads SGHRS; CDR2 reads YFSETQ. V gave up 4 bases and J gave up 11 bases; unmatched junction bases: 9. The CDR3: CASSLTSGGPSQYF. CDR3 nucleotides: TGCGCCAGCAGCCTAACTAGCGGGGGGCCCTCGCAGTACTTC.

The rearrangement links TRBV7-2 to TRBJ2-5; 10 bases agree with TRBD1. V trimming: 5 bases; J trimming: 6 bases; junction bases outside the gene matches: 6. The CDR3 extends over 14 amino acids. Germline V gives CDR1 SGHTA, CDR2 FQGNSA. DNA of the CDR3: TGTGCCAGCAGCCCACCGGGACAGGGGAAGACCCAGTACTTC. This encodes CASSPPGQGKTQYF.

In this sample, this clone turned up a few times. J is TRBJ1-6 and V is TRBV4-1; no firm D call. Deletions cut 4 bases from V and 4 bases from J, with 8 bases between. The CDR3 loop spans 14 amino acids. Germline V lookup: CDR1 MGHRA, CDR2 YSYEKL. CDR3 DNA sequence: TGCGCCAGCAGCCGACACATTTATAATTCACCCCTCCACTTT. Protein product: CASSRHIYNSPLHF.

The chain joins TRBV6-5 to TRBJ2-5; the D is unclear. Deletions cut 0 bases from V and 7 bases from J, with 9 bases between. From germline, CDR1 is MNHEY and CDR2 SVGAGI. The CDR3 consists of 13 residues. The CDR3 sequence is CASSYSPPGTQYF. The DNA for the CDR3 is TGTGCCAGCAGTTACTCCCCCCCCGGGACCCAGTACTTC.

The sample holds a few counts of this clone. This rearrangement joins TRBV6-4 to TRBJ2-2; 8 positions match TRBD1. The CDR3 consists of 15 residues. V shed 5 bases, J shed 5 bases, and the junction held 7 bases outside the gene matches. Germline V gives CDR1 MRHNA, CDR2 SNTAGT. CDR3 sequence (DNA): TGTGCCAGCAGTTCGACAGGGGAAATGACCGGGGAGCTGTTTTTT. As protein: CASSSTGEMTGELFF.

The chain uses TRBV27 and TRBJ2-5; possible D gene TRBD2, 6 bases. V dropped 0 bases and J dropped 5 bases, with 28 bases sitting between them. CDR1 MNHEY and CDR2 SMNVEV come from the germline V gene (reference sequence). The CDR3 covers 20 residues. The CDR3 sequence is CASSLSRRGSGDSGRETQYF. CDR3 DNA sequence: TGTGCCAGCAGTTTATCAAGAAGAGGATCGGGGGATTCAGGGAGGGAGACCCAGTACTTC.

The chain is built from TRBV28 and TRBJ2-1, with 8 positions matching TRBD1. The CDR3 spans 15 residues. The V gene's germline CDR1 is MDHEN and CDR2 SYDVKM. The trim removed 3 bases at V and 2 bases at J, leaving 3 bases unmatched. The CDR3 loop is CASSFLDRAYNEQFF. In DNA form, the CDR3 reads TGTGCCAGCAGTTTTTTGGACAGGGCCTACAATGAGCAGTTCTTC.

In its sample, this clone was seen once. The chain carries TRBV19 and TRBJ2-1; TRBD2 is a possible D gene (5 bases). This CDR3 has 13 residues. CDR1 is LNHDA and CDR2 is SQIVND in the germline V gene (reference sequence). Trimming cost V 8 bases and J 3 bases, with 11 bases left between them. The CDR3 here is CASEASFYNEQFF. The CDR3 DNA reads TGTGCCAGTGAGGCTAGCTTCTACAATGAGCAGTTCTTC. Full variable domain (outside the CDR3, taken from reference TRBV19 and TRBJ2-1): DGGITQSPKYLFRKEGQNVTLSCEQNLNHDAMYWYRQDPGQGLRLIYYSQIVNDFQKGDIAEGYSVSREKKESFPLTVTSAQKNPTAFYLCASEASFYNEQFFGPGTRLTVL.